This T cell receptor (beta chain) was retrieved from a study of cytomegalovirus exposure and HLA in healthy donors. Regarding the study as a whole: Prior analysis indicated that the majority of TCR beta V segments exhibited productivity approximately 87% or approximately 30% of the time. Overall, around 150 TCR beta chains were annotated as cytomegalovirus-associated. Most TCR sequences proved rare, with some public TCRs found in many donors.

Researchers ran the PCR with 60 Vbeta and 13 Jbeta primers. This table comes from immunoSEQ multiplex PCR, and its TCRdb copy is limited to in-frame clones, with some not included. Of 150,000 to 200,000 clones detected, over 70% appear once; the ten largest clones hold 2.5% to 3%. About this clone: Its antigen is not known.

Trimming at V came to 2 bases and at J to 8 bases, leaving 9 bases not matched to a gene. Germline V gene data show CDR1 as SGDLS and CDR2 as YYNGEE. The CDR3 loop spans 15 amino acids. The clonotype originates from a woman between 50 and 59 years old in good health and CMV-seropositive. The chain links TRBV9 to TRBJ2-3, with 9 nucleotides matching TRBD2. The sample consisted of PBMCs. The chain's CDR3 is CASSVSGGTGGTQYF. As DNA, the CDR3 is TGTGCCAGCAGCGTTAGCGGGGGCACCGGGGGTACGCAGTATTTT.